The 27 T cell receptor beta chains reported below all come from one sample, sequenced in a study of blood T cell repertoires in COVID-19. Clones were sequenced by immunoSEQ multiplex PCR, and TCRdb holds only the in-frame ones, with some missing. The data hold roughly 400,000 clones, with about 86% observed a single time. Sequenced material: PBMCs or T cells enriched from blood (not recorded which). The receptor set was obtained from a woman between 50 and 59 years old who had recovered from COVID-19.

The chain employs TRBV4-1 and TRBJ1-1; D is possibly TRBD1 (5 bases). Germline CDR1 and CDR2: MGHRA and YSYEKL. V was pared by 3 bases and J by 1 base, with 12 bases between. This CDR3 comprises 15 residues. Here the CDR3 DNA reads TGCGCCAGCAGCCACATCGACAGACCGAACACTGAAGCTTTCTTT. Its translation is CASSHIDRPNTEAFF.

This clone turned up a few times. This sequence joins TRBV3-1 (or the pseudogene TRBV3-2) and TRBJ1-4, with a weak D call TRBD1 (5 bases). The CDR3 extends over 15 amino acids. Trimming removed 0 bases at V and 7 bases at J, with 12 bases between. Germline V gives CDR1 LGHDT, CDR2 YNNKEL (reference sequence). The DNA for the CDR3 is TGTGCCAGCAGCCAAGAGGGCAGGGCGGCTGAAAAACTGTTTTTT. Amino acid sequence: CASSQEGRAAEKLFF.

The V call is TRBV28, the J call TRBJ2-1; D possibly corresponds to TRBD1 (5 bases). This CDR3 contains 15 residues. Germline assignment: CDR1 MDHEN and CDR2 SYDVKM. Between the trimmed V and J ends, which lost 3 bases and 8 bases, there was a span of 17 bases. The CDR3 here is CASSLLAGIGDEQFF. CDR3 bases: TGTGCCAGCAGTTTGCTGGCAGGGATTGGCGATGAGCAGTTCTTC.

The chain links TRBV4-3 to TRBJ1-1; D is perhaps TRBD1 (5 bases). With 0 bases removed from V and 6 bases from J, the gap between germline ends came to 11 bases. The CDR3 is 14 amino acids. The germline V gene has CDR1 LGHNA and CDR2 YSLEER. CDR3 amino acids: CASSQDGGTAEAFF. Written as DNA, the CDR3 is TGCGCCAGCAGCCAAGATGGAGGGACCGCTGAAGCTTTCTTT.

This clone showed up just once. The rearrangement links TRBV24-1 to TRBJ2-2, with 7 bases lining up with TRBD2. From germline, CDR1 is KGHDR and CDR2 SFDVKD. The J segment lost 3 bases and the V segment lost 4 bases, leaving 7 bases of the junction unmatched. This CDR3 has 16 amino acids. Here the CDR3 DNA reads TGTGCCACCAGTGAGTGGGCAGGGAGGGACACCGGGGAGCTGTTTTTT. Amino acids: CATSEWAGRDTGELFF.

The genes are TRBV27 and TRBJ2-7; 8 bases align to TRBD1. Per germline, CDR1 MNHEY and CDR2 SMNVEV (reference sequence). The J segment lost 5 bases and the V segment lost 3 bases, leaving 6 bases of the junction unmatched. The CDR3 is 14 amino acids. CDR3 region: CASSFGTGANEQYF. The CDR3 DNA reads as TGTGCCAGCAGTTTCGGGACAGGCGCCAACGAGCAGTACTTC.

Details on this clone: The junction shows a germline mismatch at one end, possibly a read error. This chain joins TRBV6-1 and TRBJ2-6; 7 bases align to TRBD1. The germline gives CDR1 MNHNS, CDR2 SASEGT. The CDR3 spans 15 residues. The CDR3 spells CASREGGPGANVLTF. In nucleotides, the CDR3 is TGTGCCAGCAGGGAAGGGGGCCCCGGGGCCAACGTCCTGACTTTC.

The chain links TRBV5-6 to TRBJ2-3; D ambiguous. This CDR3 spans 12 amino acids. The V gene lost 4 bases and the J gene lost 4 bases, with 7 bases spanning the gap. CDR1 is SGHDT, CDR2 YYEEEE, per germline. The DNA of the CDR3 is TGTGCCAGCAGCCTCAGGTCAGATACGCAGTATTTT. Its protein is CASSLRSDTQYF.

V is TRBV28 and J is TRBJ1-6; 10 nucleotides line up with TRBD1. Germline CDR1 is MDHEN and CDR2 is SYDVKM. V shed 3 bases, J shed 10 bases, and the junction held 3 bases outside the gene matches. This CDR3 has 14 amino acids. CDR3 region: CASSLDRGWSPLHF. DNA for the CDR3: TGTGCCAGCAGTTTGGACAGGGGGTGGTCACCCCTCCACTTT.

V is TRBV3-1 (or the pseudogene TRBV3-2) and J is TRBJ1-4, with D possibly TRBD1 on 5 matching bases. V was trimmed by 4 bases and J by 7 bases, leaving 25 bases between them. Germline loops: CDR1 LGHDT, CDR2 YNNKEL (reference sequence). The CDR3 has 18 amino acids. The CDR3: CASSRLSGLRTPGEKLFF. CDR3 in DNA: TGTGCCAGCAGCCGACTTTCGGGACTTAGAACGCCGGGTGAAAAACTGTTTTTT.

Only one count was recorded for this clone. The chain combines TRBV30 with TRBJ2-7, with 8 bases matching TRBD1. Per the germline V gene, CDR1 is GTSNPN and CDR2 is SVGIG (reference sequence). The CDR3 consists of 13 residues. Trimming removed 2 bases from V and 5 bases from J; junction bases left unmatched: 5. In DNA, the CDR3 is TGTGCCTGGAGTCAGGGGGCTCCGGACGAGCAGTACTTC. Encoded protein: CAWSQGAPDEQYF.

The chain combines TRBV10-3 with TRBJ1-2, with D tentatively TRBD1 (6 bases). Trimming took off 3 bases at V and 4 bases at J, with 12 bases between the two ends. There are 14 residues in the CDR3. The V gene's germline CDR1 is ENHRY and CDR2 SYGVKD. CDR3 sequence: CAISDSTGPYGYTF. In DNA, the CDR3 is TGTGCCATCAGTGACTCGACAGGACCCTATGGCTACACCTTC.

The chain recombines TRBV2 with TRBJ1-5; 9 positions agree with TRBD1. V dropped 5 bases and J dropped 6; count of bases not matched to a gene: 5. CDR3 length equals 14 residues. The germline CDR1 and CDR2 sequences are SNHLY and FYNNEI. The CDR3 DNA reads TGTGCCAGCAGTCGGGGACAGGGAGGTCAGCCCCAGCATTTT. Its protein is CASSRGQGGQPQHF.

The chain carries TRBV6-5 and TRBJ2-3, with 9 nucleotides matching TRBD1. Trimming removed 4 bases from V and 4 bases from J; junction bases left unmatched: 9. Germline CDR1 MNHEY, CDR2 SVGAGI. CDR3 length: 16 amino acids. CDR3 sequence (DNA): TGTGCCAGCAGTTCCGGGACAGGGTATTATGCAGATACGCAGTATTTT. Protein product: CASSSGTGYYADTQYF.

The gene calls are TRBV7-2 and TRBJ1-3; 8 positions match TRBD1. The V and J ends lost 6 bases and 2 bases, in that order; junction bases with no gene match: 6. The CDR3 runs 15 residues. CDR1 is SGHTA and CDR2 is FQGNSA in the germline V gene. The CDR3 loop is CASSYVTGAGNTIYF. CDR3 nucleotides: TGTGCCAGCAGTTACGTGACAGGGGCTGGAAACACCATATATTTT.

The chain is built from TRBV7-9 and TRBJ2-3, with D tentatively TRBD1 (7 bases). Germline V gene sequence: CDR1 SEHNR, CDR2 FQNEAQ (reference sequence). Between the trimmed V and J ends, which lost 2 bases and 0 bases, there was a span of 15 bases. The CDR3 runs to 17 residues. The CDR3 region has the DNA TGTGCCAGCAGCTTAACCTGGGCAGGGGGGAGCACAGATACGCAGTATTTT. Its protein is CASSLTWAGGSTDTQYF. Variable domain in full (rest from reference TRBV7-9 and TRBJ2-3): DTGVSQNPRHKITKRGQNVTFRCDPISEHNRLYWYRQTLGQGPEFLTYFQNEAQLEKSRLLSDRFSAERPKGSFSTLEIQRTEQGDSAMYLCASSLTWAGGSTDTQYFGPGTRLTVL.

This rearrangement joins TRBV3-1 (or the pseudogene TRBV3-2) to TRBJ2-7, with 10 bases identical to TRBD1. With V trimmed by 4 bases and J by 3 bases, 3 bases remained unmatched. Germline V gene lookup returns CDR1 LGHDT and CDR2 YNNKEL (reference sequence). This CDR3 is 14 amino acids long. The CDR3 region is CASSPRTGGYEQYF. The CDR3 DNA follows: TGTGCCAGCAGCCCTAGGACAGGGGGCTACGAGCAGTACTTC.

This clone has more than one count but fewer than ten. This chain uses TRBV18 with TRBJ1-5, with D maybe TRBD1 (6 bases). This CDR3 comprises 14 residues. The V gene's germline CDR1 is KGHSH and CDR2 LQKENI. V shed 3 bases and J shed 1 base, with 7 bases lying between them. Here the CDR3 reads CASSPQGSNQPQHF. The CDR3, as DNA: TGTGCCAGCTCACCCCAGGGGAGCAATCAGCCCCAGCATTTT.

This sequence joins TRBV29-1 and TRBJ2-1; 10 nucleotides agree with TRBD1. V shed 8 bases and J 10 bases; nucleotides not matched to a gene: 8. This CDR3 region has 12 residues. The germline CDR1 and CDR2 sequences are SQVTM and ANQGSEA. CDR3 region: CSLMTGGAEQFF. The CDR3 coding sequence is TGCAGCTTAATGACAGGGGGCGCGGAGCAGTTCTTC.

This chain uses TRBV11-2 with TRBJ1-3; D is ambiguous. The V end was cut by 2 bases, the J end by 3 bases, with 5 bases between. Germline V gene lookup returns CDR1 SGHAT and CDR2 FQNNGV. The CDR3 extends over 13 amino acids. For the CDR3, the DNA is TGTGCCAGCAGCTTAAACTTTGGAAACACCATATATTTT. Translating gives CASSLNFGNTIYF.

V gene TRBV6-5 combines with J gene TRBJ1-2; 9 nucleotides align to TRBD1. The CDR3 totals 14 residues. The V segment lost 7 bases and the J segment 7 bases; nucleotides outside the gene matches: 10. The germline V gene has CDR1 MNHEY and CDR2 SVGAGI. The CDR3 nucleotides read TGTGCCAGCAAAACCGGGACAGGGATTTCTGGCTACACCTTC. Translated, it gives CASKTGTGISGYTF.

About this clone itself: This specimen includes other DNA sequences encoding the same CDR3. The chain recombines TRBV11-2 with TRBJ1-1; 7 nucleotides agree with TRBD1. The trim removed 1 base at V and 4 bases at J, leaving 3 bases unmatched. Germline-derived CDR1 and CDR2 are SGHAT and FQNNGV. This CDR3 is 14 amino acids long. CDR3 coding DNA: TGTGCCAGCAGCTTAGGACAGGGAATCACTGAAGCTTTCTTT. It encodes CASSLGQGITEAFF. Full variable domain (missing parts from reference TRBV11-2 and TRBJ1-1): EAGVAQSPRYKIIEKRQSVAFWCNPISGHATLYWYQQILGQGPKLLIQFQNNGVVDDSQLPKDRFSAERLKGVDSTLKIQPAKLEDSAVYLCASSLGQGITEAFFGQGTRLTVV.

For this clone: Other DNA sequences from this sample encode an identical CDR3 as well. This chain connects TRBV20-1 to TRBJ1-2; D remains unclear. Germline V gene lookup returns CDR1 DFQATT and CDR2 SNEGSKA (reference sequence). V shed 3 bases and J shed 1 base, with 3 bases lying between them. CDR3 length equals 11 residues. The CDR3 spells CSARSNYGYTF. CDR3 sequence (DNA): TGCAGTGCTAGGAGTAACTATGGCTACACCTTC.

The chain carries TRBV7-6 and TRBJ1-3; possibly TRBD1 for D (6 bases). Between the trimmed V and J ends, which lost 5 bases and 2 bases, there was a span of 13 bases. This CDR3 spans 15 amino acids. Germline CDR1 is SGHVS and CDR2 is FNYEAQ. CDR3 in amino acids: CASSPGQMPGNTIYF. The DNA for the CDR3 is TGTGCCAGCAGCCCCGGACAGATGCCTGGAAACACCATATATTTT.

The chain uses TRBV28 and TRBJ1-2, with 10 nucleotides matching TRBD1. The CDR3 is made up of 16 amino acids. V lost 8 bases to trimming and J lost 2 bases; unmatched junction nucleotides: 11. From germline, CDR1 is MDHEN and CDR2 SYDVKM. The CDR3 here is CASLFDGTGENYGYTF. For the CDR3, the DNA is TGTGCCAGCCTATTTGACGGGACAGGGGAAAACTATGGCTACACCTTC.

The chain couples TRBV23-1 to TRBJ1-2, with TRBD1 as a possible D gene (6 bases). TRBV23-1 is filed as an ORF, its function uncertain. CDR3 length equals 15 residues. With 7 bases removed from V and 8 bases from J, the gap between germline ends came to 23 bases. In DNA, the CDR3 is TGCGCCAGCACCCCCCGGGCAGGGGCGGGGGAGGGCTACACCTTC. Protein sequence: CASTPRAGAGEGYTF.

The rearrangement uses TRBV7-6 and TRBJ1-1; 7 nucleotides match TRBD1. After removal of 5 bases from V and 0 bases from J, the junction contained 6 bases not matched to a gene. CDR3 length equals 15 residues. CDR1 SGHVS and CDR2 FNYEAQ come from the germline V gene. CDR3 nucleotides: TGTGCCAGCAGCCCAAGACAGGGAATGAACACTGAAGCTTTCTTT. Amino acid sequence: CASSPRQGMNTEAFF.